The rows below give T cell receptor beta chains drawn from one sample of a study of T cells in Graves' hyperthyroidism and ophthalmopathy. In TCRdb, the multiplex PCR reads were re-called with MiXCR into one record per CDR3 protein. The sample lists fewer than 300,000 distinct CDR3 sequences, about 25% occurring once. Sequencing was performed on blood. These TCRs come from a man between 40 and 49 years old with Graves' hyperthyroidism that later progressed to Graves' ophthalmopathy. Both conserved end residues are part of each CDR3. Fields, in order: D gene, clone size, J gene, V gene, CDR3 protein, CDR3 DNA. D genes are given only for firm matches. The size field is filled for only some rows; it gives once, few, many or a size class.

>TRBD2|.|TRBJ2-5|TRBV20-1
CSASRLAGHPQETQYF
TGCAGTGCTAGTCGGCTAGCGGGCCACCCACAAGAGACCCAGTACTTC
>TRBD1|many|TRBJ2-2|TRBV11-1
CASSPGEGTGGTGELFF
TGTGCCAGCAGCCCAGGAGAAGGGACAGGGGGCACCGGGGAGCTGTTTTTT
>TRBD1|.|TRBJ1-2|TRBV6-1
CASNLGQGDNDYGYTF
TGTGCCAGCAACCTTGGTCAGGGGGACAACGACTATGGCTACACCTTC
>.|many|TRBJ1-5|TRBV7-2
CASRFGPGAGQPQHF
TGTGCCAGCAGATTCGGACCGGGAGCAGGTCAGCCCCAGCATTTT
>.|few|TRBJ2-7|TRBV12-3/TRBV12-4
CASSSPGTQSSYEQYF
TGTGCCAGCAGTTCCCCCGGGACCCAGAGCTCCTACGAGCAGTACTTC
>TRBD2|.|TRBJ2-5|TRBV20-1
CSARGWAPAGGETQYF
TGCAGTGCTAGGGGTTGGGCGCCAGCGGGAGGAGAGACCCAGTACTTC
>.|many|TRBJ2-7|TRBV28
CASSFWARGVSYEQYF
TGTGCCAGCAGTTTTTGGGCCAGGGGAGTTTCCTACGAGCAGTACTTC
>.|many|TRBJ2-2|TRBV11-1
CASSLLRAGVTGELFF
TGTGCCAGCAGCTTATTGAGAGCGGGTGTCACCGGGGAGCTGTTTTTT
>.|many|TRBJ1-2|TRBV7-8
CASSRNRDVATF
TGTGCCAGCAGCCGTAACAGGGATGTAGCCACCTTC
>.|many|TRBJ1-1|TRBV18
CASSPSIMNTEAFF
TGTGCCAGCTCACCTTCTATTATGAACACTGAAGCTTTCTTT
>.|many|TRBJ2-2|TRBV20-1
CSARSPFGAGELFF
TGCAGTGCTAGAAGCCCTTTCGGAGCCGGGGAGCTGTTTTTT